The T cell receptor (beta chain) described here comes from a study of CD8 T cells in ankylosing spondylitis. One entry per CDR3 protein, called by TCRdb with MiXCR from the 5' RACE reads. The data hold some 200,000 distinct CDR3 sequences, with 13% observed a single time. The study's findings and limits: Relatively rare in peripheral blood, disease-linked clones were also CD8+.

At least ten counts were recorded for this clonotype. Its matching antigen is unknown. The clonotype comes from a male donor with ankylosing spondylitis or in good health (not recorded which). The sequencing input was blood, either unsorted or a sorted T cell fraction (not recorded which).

The CDR3: CASSPGQFSTDTQYF. In DNA form, the CDR3 reads TGTGCCAGCAGCCCGGGACAGTTTAGCACAGATACGCAGTATTTT. V is TRBV11-2 and J is TRBJ2-3, with TRBD1 identical over 7 bases. V lost 5 bases to trimming and J lost 0 bases; unmatched junction nucleotides: 5. Per the germline V gene, CDR1 is SGHAT and CDR2 is FQNNGV. This CDR3 region has 15 residues.